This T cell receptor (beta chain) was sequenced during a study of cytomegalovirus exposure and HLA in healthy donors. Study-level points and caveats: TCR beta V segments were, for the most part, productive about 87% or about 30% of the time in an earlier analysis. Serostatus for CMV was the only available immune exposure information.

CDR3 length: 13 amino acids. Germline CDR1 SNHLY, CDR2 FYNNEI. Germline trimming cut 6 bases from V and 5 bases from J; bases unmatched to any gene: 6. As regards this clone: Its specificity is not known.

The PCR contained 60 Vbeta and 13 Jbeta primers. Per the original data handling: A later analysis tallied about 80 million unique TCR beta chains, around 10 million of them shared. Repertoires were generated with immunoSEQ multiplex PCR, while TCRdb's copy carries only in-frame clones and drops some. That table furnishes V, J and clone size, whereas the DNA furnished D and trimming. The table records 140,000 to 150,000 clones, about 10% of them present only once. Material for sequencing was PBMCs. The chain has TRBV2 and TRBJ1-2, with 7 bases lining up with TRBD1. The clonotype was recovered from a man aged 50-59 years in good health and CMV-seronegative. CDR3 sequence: CASSFTGDYGYTF. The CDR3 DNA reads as TGTGCCAGCAGCTTTACAGGGGATTATGGCTACACCTTC.